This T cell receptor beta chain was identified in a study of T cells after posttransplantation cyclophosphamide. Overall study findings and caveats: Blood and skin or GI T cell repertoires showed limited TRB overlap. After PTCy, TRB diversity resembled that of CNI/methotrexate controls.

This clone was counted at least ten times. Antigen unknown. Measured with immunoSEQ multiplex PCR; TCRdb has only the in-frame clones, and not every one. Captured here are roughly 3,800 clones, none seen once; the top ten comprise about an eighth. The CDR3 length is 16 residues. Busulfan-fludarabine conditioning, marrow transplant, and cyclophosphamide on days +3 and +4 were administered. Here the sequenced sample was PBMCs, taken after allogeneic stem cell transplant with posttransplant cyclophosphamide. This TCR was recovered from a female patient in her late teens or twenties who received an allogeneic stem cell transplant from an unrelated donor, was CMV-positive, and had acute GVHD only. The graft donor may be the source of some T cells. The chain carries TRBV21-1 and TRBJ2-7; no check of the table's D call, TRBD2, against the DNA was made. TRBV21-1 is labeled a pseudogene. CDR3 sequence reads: CASSKARDFFSYEQYF. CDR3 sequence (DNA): TGTGCCAGCAGCAAAGCCCGGGACTTCTTCTCCTACGAGCAGTACTTC.